The rows below give T cell receptor beta chains drawn from one sample of a study of molecular identifiers for immune sequencing clone quantification. MiXCR was run by TCRdb on the PCR reads, yielding one entry per CDR3 protein. The sample consists of about 640,000 distinct CDR3 sequences, around 20% of them appearing once. The specimen sequenced was naive CD8+ T cells from blood, with Jurkat cell RNA spiked in. The receptor set was obtained from a human donor in good health. Some libraries in this study had Jurkat cell RNA spiked in. Both conserved end residues are part of each CDR3. D genes are given only for firm matches. Clone size is not always given. Where it is, it says once, few, many or a class for expanded clones.

clone_size	d_call	v_call	j_call	cdr3_nt	cdr3_aa
NA	NA	TRBV24-1	TRBJ2-2	TGTGCCACCAGTGATGGTGCCATAAACACCGGGGAGCTGTTTTTT	CATSDGAINTGELFF
few	TRBD2	TRBV7-9	TRBJ2-1	TGTGCCAGCATACTACTAGCGGGGAACAATGAGCAGTTCTTC	CASILLAGNNEQFF
NA	TRBD1	TRBV20-1	TRBJ2-5	TGCAGTGCTGGAACCGGACAGGGTGGCTATGGGACCCAGTACTTC	CSAGTGQGGYGTQYF
many	NA	TRBV5-4	TRBJ2-7	TGTGCCAGCAGCCTGACCGTCGGTCAGGGTAGTTCCTACGAGCAGTACTTC	CASSLTVGQGSSYEQYF
many	NA	TRBV30	TRBJ2-1	TGTGCCTGGAGTGAACTATTCAATGAGCAGTTCTTC	CAWSELFNEQFF
many	TRBD2	TRBV12-3/TRBV12-4	TRBJ2-2	TGTGCCAGCAGCCCGACTAGCGGGTTCGCCGGGGAGCTGTTTTTT	CASSPTSGFAGELFF
NA	NA	TRBV4-3	TRBJ1-1	TGCGCCAGCAGCCTAATAATAGGAGGTAACACTGAAGCTTTCTTT	CASSLIIGGNTEAFF
many	TRBD1	TRBV29-1	TRBJ1-5	TGCAGCGCTTGGACAGGGAATATGGATCAGCCCCAGCATTTT	CSAWTGNMDQPQHF
many	TRBD1	TRBV19	TRBJ1-5	TGTGCCAGTATGTCCCGGGACAGGGCCAATCAGCCCCAGCATTTT	CASMSRDRANQPQHF
many	NA	TRBV5-6	TRBJ2-7	TGTGCCAGCAGCTTGGTACCCGGACAGCTAAACTACGAGCAGTACTTC	CASSLVPGQLNYEQYF